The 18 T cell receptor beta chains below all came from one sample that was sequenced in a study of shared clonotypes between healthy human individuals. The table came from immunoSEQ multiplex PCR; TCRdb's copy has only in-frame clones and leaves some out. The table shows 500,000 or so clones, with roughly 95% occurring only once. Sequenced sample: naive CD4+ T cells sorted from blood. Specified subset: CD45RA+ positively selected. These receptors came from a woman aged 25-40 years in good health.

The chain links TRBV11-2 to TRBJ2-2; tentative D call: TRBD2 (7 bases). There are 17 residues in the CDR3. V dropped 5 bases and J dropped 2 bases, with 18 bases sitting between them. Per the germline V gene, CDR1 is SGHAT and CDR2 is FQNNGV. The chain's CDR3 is CASSLGGGSSNTGELFF. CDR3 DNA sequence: TGTGCCAGCAGCCTAGGGGGGGGTAGCTCCAACACCGGGGAGCTGTTTTTT.

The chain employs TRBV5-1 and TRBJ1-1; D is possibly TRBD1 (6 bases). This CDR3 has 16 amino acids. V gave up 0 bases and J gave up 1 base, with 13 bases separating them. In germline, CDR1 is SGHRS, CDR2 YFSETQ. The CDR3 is CASSLGSRGRNTEAFF. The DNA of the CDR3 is TGCGCCAGCAGCTTGGGATCTCGGGGGCGGAACACTGAAGCTTTCTTT. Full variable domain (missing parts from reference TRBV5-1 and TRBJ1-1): KAGVTQTPRYLIKTRGQQVTLSCSPISGHRSVSWYQQTPGQGLQFLFEYFSETQRNKGNFPGRFSGRQFSNSRSEMNVSTLELGDSALYLCASSLGSRGRNTEAFFGQGTRLTVV.

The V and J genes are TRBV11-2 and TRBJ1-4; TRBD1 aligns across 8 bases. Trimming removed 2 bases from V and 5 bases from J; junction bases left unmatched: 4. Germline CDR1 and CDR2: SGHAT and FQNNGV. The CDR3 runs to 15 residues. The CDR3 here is CASSLRQGANEKLFF. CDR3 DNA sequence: TGTGCCAGCAGCTTACGTCAGGGGGCGAATGAAAAACTGTTTTTT.

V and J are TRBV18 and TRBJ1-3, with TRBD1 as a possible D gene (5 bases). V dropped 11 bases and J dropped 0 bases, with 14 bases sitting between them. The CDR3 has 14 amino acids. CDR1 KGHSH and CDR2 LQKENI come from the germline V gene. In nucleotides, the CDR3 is TGTGCCTCCGACACAGGCGGCTCTGGAAACACCATATATTTT. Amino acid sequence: CASDTGGSGNTIYF.

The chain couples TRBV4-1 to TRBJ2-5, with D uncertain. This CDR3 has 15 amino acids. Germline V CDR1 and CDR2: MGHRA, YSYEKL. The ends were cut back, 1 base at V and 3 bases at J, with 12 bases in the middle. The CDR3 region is CASSQGRAAKETQYF. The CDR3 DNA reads TGCGCCAGCAGCCAAGGGCGCGCGGCTAAAGAGACCCAGTACTTC.

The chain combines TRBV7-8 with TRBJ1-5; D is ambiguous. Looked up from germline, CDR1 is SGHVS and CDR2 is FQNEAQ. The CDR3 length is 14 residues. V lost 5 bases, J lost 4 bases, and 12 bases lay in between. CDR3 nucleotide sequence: TGTGCCAGCAGCCCCGGTCGGGGAAATCAGCCCCAGCATTTT. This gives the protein CASSPGRGNQPQHF.

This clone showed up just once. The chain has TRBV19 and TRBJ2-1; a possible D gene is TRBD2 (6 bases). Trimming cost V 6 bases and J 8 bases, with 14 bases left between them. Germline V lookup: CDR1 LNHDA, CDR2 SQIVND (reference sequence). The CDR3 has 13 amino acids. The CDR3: CASSPPLADEQFF. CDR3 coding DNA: TGTGCCAGTAGCCCCCCATTAGCGGATGAGCAGTTCTTC.

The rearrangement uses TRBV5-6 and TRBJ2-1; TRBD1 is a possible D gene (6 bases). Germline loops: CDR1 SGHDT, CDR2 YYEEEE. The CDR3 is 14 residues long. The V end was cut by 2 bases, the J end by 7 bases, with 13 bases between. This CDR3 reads CASSFLGGRNEQFF. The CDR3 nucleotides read TGTGCCAGCAGCTTTTTAGGGGGACGGAATGAGCAGTTCTTC.

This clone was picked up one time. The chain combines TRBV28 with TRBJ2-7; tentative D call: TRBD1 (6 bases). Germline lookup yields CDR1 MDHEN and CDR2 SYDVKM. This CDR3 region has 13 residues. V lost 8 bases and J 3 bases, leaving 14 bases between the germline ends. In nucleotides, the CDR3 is TGTGCCAGCCAACAGGGTAGTAACTACGAGCAGTACTTC. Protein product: CASQQGSNYEQYF.

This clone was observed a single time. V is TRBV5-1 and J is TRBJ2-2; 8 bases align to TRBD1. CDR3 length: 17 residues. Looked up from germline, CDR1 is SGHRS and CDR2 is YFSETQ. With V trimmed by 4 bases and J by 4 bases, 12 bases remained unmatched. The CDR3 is CASSPRTGRGGTGELFF. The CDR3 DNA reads TGCGCCAGCAGCCCCCGGACAGGGCGCGGAGGCACCGGGGAGCTGTTTTTT.

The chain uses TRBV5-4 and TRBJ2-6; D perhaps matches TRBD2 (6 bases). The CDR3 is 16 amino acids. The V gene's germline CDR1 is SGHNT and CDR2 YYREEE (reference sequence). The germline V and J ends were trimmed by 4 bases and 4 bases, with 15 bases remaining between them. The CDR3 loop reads CASSHIGGWGANVLTF. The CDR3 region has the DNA TGTGCCAGCAGCCACATTGGAGGGTGGGGGGCCAACGTCCTGACTTTC.

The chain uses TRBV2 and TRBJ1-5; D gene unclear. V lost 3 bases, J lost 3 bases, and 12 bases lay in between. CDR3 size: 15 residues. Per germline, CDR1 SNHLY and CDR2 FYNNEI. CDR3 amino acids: CASSEEPPINQPQHF. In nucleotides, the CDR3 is TGTGCCAGCAGTGAGGAGCCGCCGATCAATCAGCCCCAGCATTTT.

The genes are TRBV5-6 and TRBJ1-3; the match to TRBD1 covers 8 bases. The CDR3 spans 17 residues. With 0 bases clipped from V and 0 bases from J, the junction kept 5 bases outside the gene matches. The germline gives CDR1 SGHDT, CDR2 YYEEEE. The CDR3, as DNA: TGTGCCAGCAGCTTGGCGGGGACAGGCAGCTCTGGAAACACCATATATTTT. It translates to CASSLAGTGSSGNTIYF.

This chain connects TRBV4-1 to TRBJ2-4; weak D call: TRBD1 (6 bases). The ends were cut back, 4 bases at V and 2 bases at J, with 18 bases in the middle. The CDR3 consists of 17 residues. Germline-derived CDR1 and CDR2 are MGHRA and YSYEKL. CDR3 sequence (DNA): TGCGCCAGCAGCCCCGGCAGGGGCTTCGGAACCAAAAACATTCAGTACTTC. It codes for CASSPGRGFGTKNIQYF.

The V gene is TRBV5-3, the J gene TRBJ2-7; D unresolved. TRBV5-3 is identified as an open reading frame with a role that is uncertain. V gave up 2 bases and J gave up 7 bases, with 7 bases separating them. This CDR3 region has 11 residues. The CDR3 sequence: CARSFFREQYF. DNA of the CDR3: TGTGCCAGAAGCTTTTTTAGGGAGCAGTACTTC.

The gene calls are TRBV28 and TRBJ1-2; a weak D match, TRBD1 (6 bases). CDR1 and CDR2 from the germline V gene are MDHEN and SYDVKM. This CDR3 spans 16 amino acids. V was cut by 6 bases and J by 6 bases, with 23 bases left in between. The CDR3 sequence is CASSEAGGGRLDGYTF. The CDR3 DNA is TGTGCCAGCAGCGAAGCAGGCGGGGGGCGCCTTGATGGCTACACCTTC.

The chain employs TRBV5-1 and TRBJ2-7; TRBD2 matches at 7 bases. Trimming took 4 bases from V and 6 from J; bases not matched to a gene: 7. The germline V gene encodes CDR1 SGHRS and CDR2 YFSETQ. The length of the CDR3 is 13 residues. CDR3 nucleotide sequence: TGCGCCAGCAGCGACCCGGGACTAAGCGAGCAGTACTTC. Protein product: CASSDPGLSEQYF.

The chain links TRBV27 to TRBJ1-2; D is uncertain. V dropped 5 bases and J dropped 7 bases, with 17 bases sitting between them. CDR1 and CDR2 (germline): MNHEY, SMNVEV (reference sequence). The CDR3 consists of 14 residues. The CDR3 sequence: CASSPERIGPGYTF. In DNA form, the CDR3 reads TGTGCCAGCAGTCCCGAAAGGATCGGCCCTGGCTACACCTTC.